The next 20 T cell receptor beta chains were all read from a single sample in a study of post-analysis software for immune sequencing data. Their recognized antigens are unknown. The library was made from cDNA and included unique molecular identifiers. TCRdb passed the PCR reads through MiXCR, listing each CDR3 protein once. The repertoire has around 710,000 distinct CDR3 sequences, around 46% of them found once; the top ten carry 4.9%. Findings and limits, study-wide: Included in a set of about five TRBV segments more frequent in patients than controls were TRBV5-6, TRBV5-1 and TRBV20-1.

The sample comprised blood. The receptors were gathered from a girl aged 5-17 years with multiple sclerosis.

The chain links TRBV12-3 or TRBV12-4 to TRBJ2-1; 10 positions agree with TRBD2. The CDR3 runs 16 residues. V lost 2 bases, J lost 8 bases, and 9 bases stayed unmatched. The chain's CDR3 is CASSLQLAGVRDEQFF. As DNA, the CDR3 is TGTGCCAGCAGTTTACAGCTAGCGGGAGTCAGAGATGAGCAGTTCTTC.

There are a few counts of this clonotype. The CDR3 is CASSPIAGGELTSQFF. In DNA form, the CDR3 reads TGTGCCAGCAGTCCTATAGCGGGAGGGGAGCTCACCTCGCAGTTCTTC. The chain couples TRBV28 to TRBJ2-1, with TRBD2 matching over 11 bases. Trimming took 5 bases from V and 12 from J; bases not matched to a gene: 15. Germline V gene data show CDR1 as MDHEN and CDR2 as SYDVKM. The length of the CDR3 is 16 residues.

The chain has TRBV7-8 and TRBJ2-4; 7 bases are a match to TRBD1. Germline CDR1 SGHVS, CDR2 FQNEAQ. The CDR3 covers 15 residues. J was trimmed by 4 bases and V by 8 bases; bases with no gene match: 11. The CDR3 spells CASGGQAAVKNIQYF. The CDR3 nucleotides are TGTGCCAGCGGCGGACAGGCCGCCGTTAAAAACATTCAGTACTTC.

The CDR3 reads CASSLDRPRDKETQYF. For the CDR3, the DNA is TGTGCCAGCAGCTTAGACCGCCCGAGGGATAAAGAGACCCAGTACTTC. The V call is TRBV7-2, the J call TRBJ2-5; D might be TRBD2 (5 bases). Trimming took off 1 base at V and 3 bases at J, with 15 bases between the two ends. This CDR3 comprises 16 residues. Germline loops: CDR1 SGHTA, CDR2 FQGNSA.

This clonotype was counted between two and nine times. The chain is built from TRBV27 and TRBJ2-6; D possibly matches TRBD1 or TRBD2 (5 bases each). The CDR3 spans 15 residues. V lost 5 bases and J lost 4, with 12 bases in between. CDR1 is MNHEY and CDR2 is SMNVEV in the germline V gene (reference sequence). DNA of the CDR3: TGTGCCAGCAGTCCCTATAGGGACGGGGCCAACGTCCTGACTTTC. This encodes CASSPYRDGANVLTF.

This clonotype has just one count. The chain uses TRBV27 and TRBJ2-1; 10 bases agree with TRBD2. V shed 4 bases, J shed 0 bases, and the junction held 9 bases outside the gene matches. Germline V CDR1 and CDR2: MNHEY, SMNVEV (reference sequence). The length of the CDR3 is 18 residues. CDR3 sequence (DNA): TGTGCCAGCAGTTCGAAGGGACTAGCGCCTAGCTCCTACAATGAGCAGTTCTTC. This codes for CASSSKGLAPSSYNEQFF.

V usage is TRBV3-1 and J usage is TRBJ2-1; D may be TRBD2 (6 bases). Looked up from germline, CDR1 is LGHDT and CDR2 is YNNKEL (reference sequence). V dropped 4 bases and J dropped 5 bases, with 18 bases sitting between them. The CDR3 spans 16 residues. This chain's CDR3 is CASSRVGYSGDNEQFF. In DNA, the CDR3 is TGTGCCAGCAGCCGTGTGGGATACTCGGGGGACAATGAGCAGTTCTTC.

This clonotype has a single count. The chain carries TRBV11-2 and TRBJ2-5, with no clear D. Per the germline V gene, CDR1 is SGHAT and CDR2 is FQNNGV. V lost 0 bases and J 2 bases, leaving 10 bases between the germline ends. This CDR3 region has 15 residues. The CDR3 DNA sequence: TGTGCCAGCAGCTTAGAGCCTGGGTTTCAAGAGACCCAGTACTTC. It is translated as CASSLEPGFQETQYF.

This chain links TRBV28 with TRBJ1-2; tentatively, D is TRBD1 (6 bases). Trimming took off 6 bases at V and 3 bases at J, with 20 bases between the two ends. The germline V gene has CDR1 MDHEN and CDR2 SYDVKM. The CDR3 is made up of 16 amino acids. CDR3 nucleotide sequence: TGTGCCAGCAGGGAAGGAGGGACATCTATTCACTATGGCTACACCTTC. Its translation: CASREGGTSIHYGYTF.

The chain links TRBV7-9 to TRBJ2-1, with D possibly being TRBD2 (5 bases). V gave up 7 bases and J gave up 8 bases, with 15 bases separating them. CDR3 size: 13 residues. Germline V gene data show CDR1 as SEHNR and CDR2 as FQNEAQ (reference sequence). The DNA of the CDR3 is TGTGCCAGCACCCCTCGGGTGGAGGATGAGCAGTTCTTC. Translation gives CASTPRVEDEQFF.

The V and J genes are TRBV7-9 and TRBJ2-3; 10 nucleotides align to TRBD2. Losses at the gene ends were 1 base for V and 6 bases for J; bases not matched to a gene: 7. CDR3 size: 16 residues. Germline V gene data show CDR1 as SEHNR and CDR2 as FQNEAQ (reference sequence). The CDR3 spells CASSLGRLAGEDTQYF. The CDR3 DNA reads as TGTGCCAGCAGCTTAGGGCGTCTAGCGGGAGAGGATACGCAGTATTTT.

This clonotype has more than one count but fewer than ten. V and J are TRBV9 and TRBJ1-2; D perhaps matches TRBD1 (5 bases). CDR3 length: 17 residues. Trimming took 0 bases from V and 0 from J, leaving 15 bases between them. Germline V lookup: CDR1 SGDLS, CDR2 YYNGEE. CDR3: CASSVAQGGDANYGYTF. In DNA form, the CDR3 reads TGTGCCAGCAGCGTAGCTCAGGGAGGCGACGCTAACTATGGCTACACCTTC. Full variable domain (missing parts from reference TRBV9 and TRBJ1-2): DSGVTQTPKHLITATGQRVTLRCSPRSGDLSVYWYQQSLDQGLQFLIQYYNGEERAKGNILERFSAQQFPDLHSELNLSSLELGDSALYFCASSVAQGGDANYGYTFGSGTRLTVV.

The CDR3 nucleotides are TGTGCCAGCAGTATCCGATACGACAGTGACTATGGCTACACCTTC. Translated: CASSIRYDSDYGYTF. The chain joins TRBV27 to TRBJ1-2; D is perhaps TRBD1 (5 bases). V was shortened by 5 bases and J by 3 bases, with 16 bases between the two germline ends. CDR1 and CDR2 (germline): MNHEY, SMNVEV (reference sequence). The CDR3 extends over 15 amino acids.

This chain connects TRBV7-2 to TRBJ2-1, with 13 bases identical to TRBD2. The CDR3 has 17 residues. Germline-derived CDR1 and CDR2 are SGHTA and FQGNSA. The V segment lost 5 bases and the J segment 5 bases; nucleotides outside the gene matches: 9. The CDR3 loop reads CASSVTRTSGSHNEQFF. The CDR3 region has the DNA TGTGCCAGCAGCGTTACCCGGACTAGCGGGAGCCACAATGAGCAGTTCTTC.

As regards this clonotype: Relative to the germline gene, one junction end is altered; a read error may explain this. This chain connects TRBV7-9 to TRBJ1-5, with D possibly TRBD1 on 6 matching bases. The CDR3 runs 14 residues. Germline CDR1 reads SEHNR; CDR2 reads FQNEAQ (reference sequence). CDR3 in DNA: TGTGTCAGCAGCCACGCCACAGGGAATCAGCCCCAGCATTTT. As protein: CVSSHATGNQPQHF.

The chain joins TRBV7-3 to TRBJ2-1; D is uncertain. The CDR3 has 15 amino acids. From germline, CDR1 is SGHTA and CDR2 FQGTGA. Trimming cost V 5 bases and J 0 bases, with 11 bases left between them. The CDR3 is CASSPDPSSYNEQFF. The CDR3 DNA is TGTGCCAGCAGCCCCGACCCGAGCTCCTACAATGAGCAGTTCTTC.

This chain uses TRBV5-1 with TRBJ2-5; D gene uncertain. Trimming pared 4 bases from V and 5 bases from J, leaving 12 bases between. CDR3 length: 13 amino acids. The germline gives CDR1 SGHRS, CDR2 YFSETQ. The CDR3 coding sequence is TGCGCCAGCAGCCCCGGTGGCATGGAGACCCAGTACTTC. Its translation is CASSPGGMETQYF.

Here the CDR3 reads CASSPGTWGKGNQPQHF. CDR3 sequence (DNA): TGTGCCAGCAGCCCCGGGACCTGGGGGAAAGGCAATCAGCCCCAGCATTTT. The J gene is TRBJ1-5, the V gene TRBV7-9, with D maybe TRBD1 (5 bases). The CDR3 has 17 residues. CDR1 and CDR2 (germline): SEHNR, FQNEAQ (reference sequence). Trimming took 5 bases from V and 2 from J, leaving 19 bases between them.

This clonotype was detected a few times. This chain joins TRBV12-3 or TRBV12-4 and TRBJ2-1; D ambiguous. CDR3 length: 13 residues. The V end lost 6 bases, the J end lost 7 bases, and 13 bases lay between the germline ends. CDR3 DNA: TGTGCCAGCAGACCCTCTCGTGGGAATGAGCAGTTCTTC. This gives the protein CASRPSRGNEQFF.

The rearrangement joins TRBV10-3 to TRBJ1-2; TRBD1 might be the D (5 bases). In germline, CDR1 is ENHRY, CDR2 SYGVKD. V gave up 7 bases and J gave up 3 bases, with 12 bases separating them. The CDR3 extends over 13 amino acids. CDR3 sequence reads: CAITAQGDYGYTF. CDR3 sequence (DNA): TGTGCCATCACAGCCCAGGGTGACTATGGCTACACCTTC.